This T cell receptor beta chain is drawn from a study of T cell repertoires in aging, cancer and after chemotherapy. A mixed TRB-A/B primer pool amplified rearranged TRB by multiplex touch-down PCR. TCRdb ran MiXCR on the multiplex PCR reads and lists one entry per CDR3 protein. The data contain 4,800 or so distinct CDR3 sequences, 26% of them singletons. The template was genomic DNA from peripheral blood, not RNA. The CDR3 loop spans 14 amino acids. V was trimmed by 7 bases and J by 8 bases, leaving 20 bases between them. The TCR was taken from a human donor in good health. The rearrangement links TRBV12-3 or TRBV12-4 to TRBJ1-1; TRBD1 might be the D (6 bases). The material sequenced was blood. The CDR3 DNA reads TGTGCCAGCATAGGAGGGGGAAGGGTTCGGGAAGCTTTCTTT. Its translation: CASIGGGRVREAFF.